These 15 T cell receptor beta chains share one sample of origin, sequenced in a study of PD-L1 blockade in urothelial cancer. Time point specified: peripheral blood 6 weeks after treatment start. Using immunoSEQ multiplex PCR, the repertoire was profiled, and TCRdb retains in-frame clones only, with some absent. The table shows roughly 45,000 clones, with roughly four fifths occurring only once. This specimen was PBMCs, taken around atezolizumab (anti-PD-L1) treatment. These receptors all come from a man in his 60s with urothelial cancer.

This clone was observed once. The rearrangement links TRBV18 to TRBJ1-1, with 10 bases matching TRBD1. CDR1 is KGHSH and CDR2 is LQKENI in the germline V gene. The CDR3 is made up of 15 amino acids. Trimming took 5 bases from V and 4 from J; bases not matched to a gene: 7. CDR3: CASSERQGASTEAFF. CDR3 nucleotide sequence: TGTGCCAGCTCAGAAAGACAGGGGGCGAGCACTGAAGCTTTCTTT.

CDR3 DNA sequence: TGTGCCAGCAGCCCCCAGGCACTAGCGGGGTCCCATGAGCAGTTCTTC. This codes for CASSPQALAGSHEQFF. The chain couples TRBV9 to TRBJ2-1; 10 positions agree with TRBD2. Trimming cost V 4 bases and J 8 bases; bases outside gene matches: 12. The length of the CDR3 is 16 residues. CDR1 and CDR2 from the germline V gene are SGDLS and YYNGEE.

This rearrangement joins TRBV7-9 to TRBJ2-1; no clear D gene. Germline lookup yields CDR1 SEHNR and CDR2 FQNEAQ (reference sequence). The V and J ends lost 5 bases and 12 bases respectively, with 14 bases between them. This CDR3 contains 12 residues. The DNA of the CDR3 is TGTGCCAGCAGCCCTGAGTTGGAGAGGCAGTTCTTC. This encodes CASSPELERQFF.

The chain is built from TRBV25-1 and TRBJ1-5; D may be TRBD1 (6 bases). Germline values: CDR1 MGHDK, CDR2 SYGVNS. The CDR3 is made up of 13 amino acids. V was clipped by 4 bases and J by 6 bases, with 10 bases between them. This chain's CDR3 is CASSVGDTQPQHF. For the CDR3, the DNA is TGTGCCAGCAGTGTCGGGGACACTCAGCCCCAGCATTTT.

This rearrangement joins TRBV5-1 to TRBJ1-4, with a possible D match to TRBD1 (6 bases). This CDR3 region has 15 residues. Germline CDR1 SGHRS, CDR2 YFSETQ. Trimming stripped 4 bases from V and 0 bases from J, with 10 bases between. The CDR3: CASSPGQSTNEKLFF. CDR3 sequence (DNA): TGCGCCAGCAGCCCGGGACAATCAACTAATGAAAAACTGTTTTTT. The variable domain in full, with the rest retrieved from reference TRBV5-1 and TRBJ1-4, is KAGVTQTPRYLIKTRGQQVTLSCSPISGHRSVSWYQQTPGQGLQFLFEYFSETQRNKGNFPGRFSGRQFSNSRSEMNVSTLELGDSALYLCASSPGQSTNEKLFFGSGTQLSVL.

As DNA, the CDR3 is TGTGCCAGCAGCTTTGTAGGAGACACTGAAGCTTTCTTT. It specifies CASSFVGDTEAFF. The chain links TRBV5-6 to TRBJ1-1; D gene unclear. CDR1 and CDR2 (germline): SGHDT, YYEEEE. The CDR3 contains 13 residues. Trimming pared 2 bases from V and 3 bases from J, leaving 8 bases between.

J is TRBJ2-1 and V is TRBV10-3, with 11 bases identical to TRBD2. This CDR3 spans 18 amino acids. V was pared by 3 bases and J by 3 bases, with 10 bases of the junction left unmatched. Germline-derived CDR1 and CDR2 are ENHRY and SYGVKD. The CDR3 spells CAISDPLRGLADYNEQFF. In DNA, the CDR3 is TGTGCCATCAGTGACCCACTAAGGGGACTAGCGGACTACAATGAGCAGTTCTTC.

Here the CDR3 reads CASSPLSVTNTGELFF. For the CDR3, the DNA is TGTGCCAGCAGCCCTCTGAGCGTAACGAACACCGGGGAGCTGTTTTTT. The chain recombines TRBV7-9 with TRBJ2-2; no firm D call. The germline V and J ends were trimmed by 5 bases and 0 bases, with 13 bases remaining between them. Germline-derived CDR1 and CDR2 are SEHNR and FQNEAQ (reference sequence). The CDR3 has 16 residues.

The chain has TRBV28 and TRBJ2-7; TRBD1 matches at 8 bases. The J segment lost 5 bases and the V segment lost 4 bases, leaving 7 bases of the junction unmatched. In germline, CDR1 is MDHEN, CDR2 SYDVKM. The CDR3 loop spans 14 amino acids. This chain's CDR3 is CASSWDRQKNEQYF. CDR3 bases: TGTGCCAGCAGTTGGGACAGGCAAAAGAACGAGCAGTACTTC.

The rearrangement joins TRBV2 to TRBJ1-2, with 8 bases matching TRBD1. V gave up 4 bases and J gave up 2 bases; unmatched junction bases: 3. CDR1 SNHLY and CDR2 FYNNEI come from the germline V gene. The CDR3 loop spans 14 amino acids. This CDR3 is CASSGDRMNYGYTF. The CDR3 DNA follows: TGTGCCAGCAGTGGGGACAGGATGAACTATGGCTACACCTTC.

The CDR3 loop reads CAWSGRNTGELFF. CDR3 DNA sequence: TGTGCCTGGAGTGGCAGAAACACCGGGGAGCTGTTTTTT. The chain combines TRBV30 with TRBJ2-2, with D hard to call. Looked up from germline, CDR1 is GTSNPN and CDR2 is SVGIG (reference sequence). The CDR3 runs 13 residues. Trimming took 1 base from V and 2 from J, leaving 5 bases between them.

The chain has TRBV10-3 and TRBJ2-2; TRBD2 might be the D (5 bases). The CDR3 is made up of 13 amino acids. The germline V gene has CDR1 ENHRY and CDR2 SYGVKD. Trimming left V 6 bases short and J 7 bases short, with 12 bases between. CDR3 DNA: TGTGCCATCAGGGAGAATGCGGGCGGGGAGCTGTTTTTT. Encoded protein: CAIRENAGGELFF.

The J gene is TRBJ2-4, the V gene TRBV10-1; TRBD2 is a possible D gene (6 bases). Deletions cut 5 bases from V and 4 bases from J, with 15 bases between. From germline, CDR1 is WNHNN and CDR2 SYGVQD (reference sequence). The CDR3 totals 15 residues. The CDR3 spells CASSPGEGNKNIQYF. In DNA form, the CDR3 reads TGCGCCAGCAGTCCGGGAGAGGGGAATAAAAACATTCAGTACTTC.

The chain recombines TRBV12-5 with TRBJ1-2; no definite D call. V shed 1 base and J shed 8 bases, with 11 bases lying between them. Germline CDR1 LGHNT, CDR2 FRNRAP. CDR3 size: 13 residues. The CDR3 nucleotides are TGTGCTAGTGGTTTGGATGGAGTTCGGGGCTACACCTTC. Protein: CASGLDGVRGYTF.

The chain uses TRBV15 and TRBJ2-3; 8 bases align to TRBD2. CDR1 and CDR2 from the germline V gene are LNHNV and YYDKDF (reference sequence). The CDR3 spans 16 residues. V lost 0 bases, J lost 0 bases, and 2 bases stayed unmatched. In DNA, the CDR3 is TGTGCCACCAGCAGAGATGTAGCGGGGAGCACAGATACGCAGTATTTT. Translating it yields CATSRDVAGSTDTQYF. Full variable domain (remainder filled in from reference TRBV15 and TRBJ2-3): DAMVIQNPRYQVTQFGKPVTLSCSQTLNHNVMYWYQQKSSQAPKLLFHYYDKDFNNEADTPDNFQSRRPNTSFCFLDIRSPGLGDTAMYLCATSRDVAGSTDTQYFGPGTRLTVL.